The T cell receptor beta chain under discussion was sequenced for a study of metastatic and nonmetastatic thyroid tumors. As for this clone: What it binds is unknown. With a much larger clone just one base away, this may be a read error.

Nobody among the patients had been given any treatment before thyroid surgery. Using MiXCR, TCRdb re-called clones from the PCR reads. The data hold approximately 84,000 clones, with under 15% observed a single time. Study outcomes and limitations: It was reported that TCR beta diversity was significantly higher in malignant thyroid tumors than benign nodules, in blood and tumor.

The sequenced sample consisted of blood. The sequence was collected from a female donor with papillary thyroid cancer or a benign thyroid nodule (not recorded which). Some clones in this sample may be carry-over from other donors' samples.

The CDR3 DNA follows: TGTGCCAGCTCACCGGCGCCCACTCAGGGTTCGTACGAGCAGTACTTC. Translated, it gives CASSPAPTQGSYEQYF. The chain uses TRBV18 and TRBJ2-7; D is perhaps TRBD1 (5 bases). V was pared by 3 bases and J by 4 bases, with 19 bases between. Germline loops: CDR1 KGHSH, CDR2 LQKENI. The length of the CDR3 is 16 residues.